The 25 T cell receptor beta chains listed next were all sequenced from one sample in a study of cytotoxic CD8 clonotypes in ibrutinib-treated CLL. The data were produced by immunoSEQ multiplex PCR, yet TCRdb's version contains in-frame clones alone and is incomplete. The data show fewer than 150,000 clones, about 85% seen once. The starting material was PBMCs, obtained after 24 months of ibrutinib treatment. These receptors came from a human donor with chronic lymphocytic leukemia.

This sequence joins TRBV27 and TRBJ1-3; D possibly corresponds to TRBD1 (6 bases). The V gene's germline CDR1 is MNHEY and CDR2 SMNVEV (reference sequence). The V end lost 2 bases, the J end lost 8 bases, and 10 bases lay between the germline ends. This CDR3 contains 13 residues. CDR3 protein: CASSLGAGDTIYF. The CDR3 DNA is TGTGCCAGCAGTTTAGGGGCAGGGGACACCATATATTTT.

The chain recombines TRBV6-9 with TRBJ1-5, with 7 bases matching TRBD1. CDR3 length: 13 residues. The ends lost 5 bases at V and 5 bases at J; junction bases unmatched: 3. Per germline, CDR1 MNHGY and CDR2 SVAAGI. CDR3 coding DNA: TGTGCCAGCAGTAGACAGGGTGATCAGCCCCAGCATTTT. Translated, it gives CASSRQGDQPQHF.

V gene TRBV7-9 combines with J gene TRBJ1-3; no firm D call. V gave up 5 bases and J gave up 5 bases, with 4 bases separating them. Germline loops: CDR1 SEHNR, CDR2 FQNEAQ (reference sequence). CDR3 length equals 11 residues. CDR3 coding DNA: TGTGCCAGCAGCAAACGAAACACCATATATTTT. It is translated as CASSKRNTIYF.

The gene calls are TRBV7-2 and TRBJ1-2, with no clear D. The CDR3 sequence is 14 residues long. Germline V gene data show CDR1 as SGHTA and CDR2 as FQGNSA. Trimming pared 2 bases from V and 2 bases from J, leaving 9 bases between. CDR3 protein: CASSLSRENYGYTF. Written as DNA, the CDR3 is TGTGCCAGCAGCTTATCTCGAGAGAACTATGGCTACACCTTC. Using reference TRBV7-2 and TRBJ1-2 for the parts outside the CDR3, the full variable domain is GAGVSQSPSNKVTEKGKDVELRCDPISGHTALYWYRQSLGQGLEFLIYFQGNSAPDKSGLPSDRFSAERTGGSVSTLTIQRTQQEDSAVYLCASSLSRENYGYTFGSGTRLTVV.

V and J are TRBV10-2 and TRBJ1-2, with 7 positions matching TRBD1. There are 13 residues in the CDR3. V shed 6 bases and J 5 bases; nucleotides not matched to a gene: 6. Germline V gene sequence: CDR1 WSHSY, CDR2 SAAADI. The CDR3: CASSLNRGYGYTF. The CDR3 DNA is TGCGCCAGCAGCCTAAACAGGGGATATGGCTACACCTTC.

This chain connects TRBV5-6 to TRBJ1-2; possible D gene TRBD1, 6 bases. The CDR3 contains 14 residues. Germline values: CDR1 SGHDT, CDR2 YYEEEE. V was trimmed by 1 base and J by 4 bases, leaving 11 bases between them. The CDR3 DNA reads as TGTGCCAGCAGCTTGCGACAGGCAGCCTATGGCTACACCTTC. Encoded protein: CASSLRQAAYGYTF.

The chain combines TRBV29-1 with TRBJ1-5, with a possible D match to TRBD1 (5 bases). This CDR3 region has 13 residues. V lost 6 bases and J 6 bases, leaving 15 bases between the germline ends. Per the germline V gene, CDR1 is SQVTM and CDR2 is ANQGSEA. CDR3: CSVGPGPGQPQHF. In nucleotides, the CDR3 is TGCAGCGTCGGTCCGGGGCCGGGTCAGCCCCAGCATTTT.

The rearrangement uses TRBV10-1 and TRBJ2-2; D may be TRBD2 (6 bases). The germline gives CDR1 WNHNN, CDR2 SYGVQD (reference sequence). V shed 10 bases and J shed 7 bases, with 16 bases lying between them. There are 13 residues in the CDR3. CDR3 sequence: CATAEGSGGELFF. CDR3 bases: TGCGCCACCGCCGAGGGTAGCGGCGGGGAGCTGTTTTTT.

The chain carries TRBV9 and TRBJ2-1; TRBD1 or TRBD2 may be the D gene (5 bases each). The V gene lost 4 bases and the J gene lost 4 bases, with 18 bases spanning the gap. Germline lookup yields CDR1 SGDLS and CDR2 YYNGEE. The CDR3 is 16 amino acids. The chain's CDR3 is CASSPNPGKRYNEQFF. The CDR3 DNA reads as TGTGCCAGCAGCCCAAACCCAGGGAAGCGGTACAATGAGCAGTTCTTC.

The chain couples TRBV2 to TRBJ1-5; 7 nucleotides agree with TRBD1. Germline CDR1 reads SNHLY; CDR2 reads FYNNEI. The CDR3 length is 15 residues. With V trimmed by 7 bases and J by 4 bases, 10 bases remained unmatched. This chain's CDR3 is CASTVGQGVNQPQHF. CDR3 bases: TGTGCCAGCACAGTGGGGCAGGGGGTAAATCAGCCCCAGCATTTT.

The chain employs TRBV6-1 and TRBJ1-5, with D maybe TRBD1 (5 bases). Germline CDR1 and CDR2: MNHNS and SASEGT. V was cut by 6 bases and J by 6 bases, with 12 bases left in between. The CDR3 totals 13 residues. CDR3 sequence: CASRGGNAQPQHF. DNA of the CDR3: TGTGCCAGCAGGGGGGGGAATGCTCAGCCCCAGCATTTT.

This clone has only a few counts. V and J are TRBV4-1 and TRBJ1-6; possibly TRBD1 for D (5 bases). V was clipped by 0 bases and J by 5 bases, with 14 bases between them. Per germline, CDR1 MGHRA and CDR2 YSYEKL. The CDR3 covers 17 residues. The CDR3 region has the DNA TGCGCCAGCAGCCAAGAAAGTCGCAGGGCTAATAATTCACCCCTCCACTTT. Translation: CASSQESRRANNSPLHF.

The gene calls are TRBV5-1 and TRBJ1-6; D ambiguous. This CDR3 is 15 amino acids long. V lost 4 bases, J lost 7 bases, and 15 bases lay in between. Germline CDR1 SGHRS, CDR2 YFSETQ. The CDR3 spells CASSATGLDNSPLHF. The CDR3 DNA is TGCGCCAGCAGCGCGACCGGACTTGACAATTCACCCCTCCACTTT.

This clone has just a few counts. The chain employs TRBV29-1 and TRBJ2-2; D uncertain. CDR1 and CDR2 from the germline V gene are SQVTM and ANQGSEA. Deletions cut 3 bases from V and 0 bases from J, with 8 bases between. This CDR3 is built from 14 residues. CDR3 in amino acids: CSVEAYANTGELFF. The CDR3 nucleotides are TGCAGCGTTGAGGCGTACGCGAACACCGGGGAGCTGTTTTTT.

This sequence joins TRBV10-3 and TRBJ1-2, with no clear D. Trimming stripped 3 bases from V and 0 bases from J, with 5 bases between. The germline V gene has CDR1 ENHRY and CDR2 SYGVKD. The CDR3 runs to 13 residues. In nucleotides, the CDR3 is TGTGCCATCAGTGAACCAGCTAACTATGGCTACACCTTC. It is translated as CAISEPANYGYTF.

The chain uses TRBV18 and TRBJ2-5, with TRBD2 matching over 7 bases. Germline loops: CDR1 KGHSH, CDR2 LQKENI. J gave up 2 bases and V 2 bases, and 5 bases lay outside the gene matches. CDR3 length equals 15 residues. The CDR3, as DNA: TGTGCCAGCTCACCATTTCGGGGGGAACAAGAGACCCAGTACTTC. Its protein product is CASSPFRGEQETQYF.

This clone showed up just a few times. The chain combines TRBV6-5 with TRBJ2-2; TRBD1 aligns across 9 bases. J was trimmed by 4 bases and V by 5 bases; bases with no gene match: 5. This CDR3 is 15 amino acids long. Looked up from germline, CDR1 is MNHEY and CDR2 is SVGAGI. The CDR3 DNA reads TGTGCCAGCAGTCACCGGGACAGGGCCACCGGGGAGCTGTTTTTT. Translating it yields CASSHRDRATGELFF.

The chain has TRBV7-9 and TRBJ1-1; D is possibly TRBD1 (6 bases). The V and J ends lost 4 bases and 4 bases respectively, with 16 bases between them. There are 15 residues in the CDR3. Germline CDR1 SEHNR, CDR2 FQNEAQ (reference sequence). CDR3 DNA: TGTGCCAGCAGCTCGACAGGCGGCATTCTCACTGAAGCTTTCTTT. Amino acids: CASSSTGGILTEAFF.

V usage is TRBV27 and J usage is TRBJ2-2, with TRBD2 matching 15 bases. CDR1 MNHEY and CDR2 SMNVEV come from the germline V gene (reference sequence). This CDR3 has 19 residues. Trimming removed 7 bases from V and 5 bases from J; junction bases left unmatched: 14. Here the CDR3 reads CASTAVPGLAGGWTGELFF. The CDR3 region has the DNA TGTGCCAGCACCGCAGTCCCGGGACTAGCGGGGGGCTGGACCGGGGAGCTGTTTTTT.

The V and J genes are TRBV2 and TRBJ2-2; D is perhaps TRBD1 (6 bases). Germline V gene data show CDR1 as SNHLY and CDR2 as FYNNEI. This CDR3 is 13 amino acids long. The V and J ends lost 6 bases and 4 bases respectively, with 9 bases between them. The CDR3 spells CASSVQGTGELFF. The CDR3 DNA reads as TGTGCCAGCAGCGTACAGGGCACCGGGGAGCTGTTTTTT. Together with reference TRBV2 and TRBJ2-2, the CDR3 gives the full variable domain: EPEVTQTPSHQVTQMGQEVILRCVPISNHLYFYWYRQILGQKVEFLVSFYNNEISEKSEIFDDQFSVERPDGSNFTLKIRSTKLEDSAMYFCASSVQGTGELFFGEGSRLTVL.

V usage is TRBV20-1 and J usage is TRBJ2-7; D is possibly TRBD2 (7 bases). The CDR3 has 11 residues. The V and J ends lost 4 bases and 9 bases respectively, with 13 bases between them. Germline CDR1 DFQATT, CDR2 SNEGSKA (reference sequence). In DNA, the CDR3 is TGCAGTGCTAAGGGGGGGTTGTGGCAGTACTTC. It encodes CSAKGGLWQYF.

This clone was recorded once. This chain joins TRBV19 and TRBJ2-3; 7 bases map to TRBD2. This CDR3 is built from 15 residues. In germline, CDR1 is LNHDA, CDR2 SQIVND (reference sequence). V shed 6 bases and J 1 base; nucleotides not matched to a gene: 7. The CDR3 DNA follows: TGTGCCAGTAGGAAACTAGCGAGGGGCACAGATACGCAGTATTTT. Amino acid sequence: CASRKLARGTDTQYF.

The chain carries TRBV7-9 and TRBJ1-2; the D gene is possibly TRBD1 (5 bases). The CDR3 is 15 amino acids. From germline, CDR1 is SEHNR and CDR2 FQNEAQ (reference sequence). The V and J ends lost 2 bases and 6 bases respectively, with 16 bases between them. This CDR3 reads CASSLWSERGDGYTF. Here the CDR3 DNA reads TGTGCCAGCAGCTTATGGTCGGAACGAGGGGATGGCTACACCTTC.

The rearrangement links TRBV5-6 to TRBJ2-5; TRBD1 agrees at 7 bases. Per germline, CDR1 SGHDT and CDR2 YYEEEE. The CDR3 extends over 14 amino acids. Losses at the gene ends were 5 bases for V and 10 bases for J; bases not matched to a gene: 14. CDR3 amino acids: CASSYRTGEGSQYF. CDR3 DNA: TGTGCCAGCAGTTATCGTACAGGGGAAGGGAGCCAGTACTTC.

In DNA, the CDR3 is TGCGCCAGCAGCCAAGATGGGCAGGCCCACTATGGCTACACCTTC. This encodes CASSQDGQAHYGYTF. V and J are TRBV4-3 and TRBJ1-2; D is ambiguous. Trimming left V 0 bases short and J 3 bases short, with 11 bases between. CDR1 LGHNA and CDR2 YSLEER come from the germline V gene. CDR3 length equals 15 residues.